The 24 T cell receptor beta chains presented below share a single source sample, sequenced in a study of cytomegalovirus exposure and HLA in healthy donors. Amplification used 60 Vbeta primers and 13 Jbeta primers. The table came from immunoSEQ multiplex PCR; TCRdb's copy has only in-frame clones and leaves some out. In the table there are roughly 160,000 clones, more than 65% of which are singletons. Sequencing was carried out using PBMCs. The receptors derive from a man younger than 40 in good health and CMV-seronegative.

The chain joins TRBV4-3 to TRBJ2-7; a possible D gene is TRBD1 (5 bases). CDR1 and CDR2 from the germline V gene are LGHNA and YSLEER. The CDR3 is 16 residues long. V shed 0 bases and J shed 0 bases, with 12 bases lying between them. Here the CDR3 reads CASSQDTGPSSYEQYF. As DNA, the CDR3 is TGCGCCAGCAGCCAAGATACAGGCCCAAGCTCCTACGAGCAGTACTTC.

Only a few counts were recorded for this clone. In DNA form, the CDR3 reads TGTGCCATCAAAATAGAGCGGGGGTACAATGAGCAGTTCTTC. The encoded protein is CAIKIERGYNEQFF. The genes are TRBV10-3 and TRBJ2-1; 8 bases fit TRBD2. Germline V gene sequence: CDR1 ENHRY, CDR2 SYGVKD. J gave up 4 bases and V 7 bases, and 6 bases lay outside the gene matches. This CDR3 has 14 residues.

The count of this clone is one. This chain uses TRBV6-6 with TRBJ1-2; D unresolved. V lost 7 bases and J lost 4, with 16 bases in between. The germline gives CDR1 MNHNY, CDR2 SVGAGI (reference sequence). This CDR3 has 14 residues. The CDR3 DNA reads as TGTGCCAGCACTCCCCCAGGCGCCTTCTATGGCTACACCTTC. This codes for CASTPPGAFYGYTF.

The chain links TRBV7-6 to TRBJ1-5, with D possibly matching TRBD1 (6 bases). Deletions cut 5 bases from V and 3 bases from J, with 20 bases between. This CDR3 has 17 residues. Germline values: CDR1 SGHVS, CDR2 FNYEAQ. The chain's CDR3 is CASSAVPLGAANQPQHF. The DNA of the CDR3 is TGTGCCAGCAGCGCTGTCCCGTTGGGGGCCGCCAATCAGCCCCAGCATTTT.

The CDR3 spells CASSARETQYF. The DNA of the CDR3 is TGTGCCAGCAGTGCGAGGGAGACCCAGTACTTC. The J gene is TRBJ2-5, the V gene TRBV5-6; no clear D gene. Germline CDR1 SGHDT, CDR2 YYEEEE. The CDR3 is 11 amino acids. Deletions cut 5 bases from V and 5 bases from J, with 7 bases between.

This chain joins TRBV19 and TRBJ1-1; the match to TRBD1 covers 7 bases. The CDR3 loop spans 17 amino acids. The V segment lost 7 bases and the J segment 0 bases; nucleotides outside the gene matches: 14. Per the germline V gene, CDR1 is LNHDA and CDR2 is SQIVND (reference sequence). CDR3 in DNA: TGTGCCAGTATTAAAGGGGCTATGACAGGGATGAACACTGAAGCTTTCTTT. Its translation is CASIKGAMTGMNTEAFF.

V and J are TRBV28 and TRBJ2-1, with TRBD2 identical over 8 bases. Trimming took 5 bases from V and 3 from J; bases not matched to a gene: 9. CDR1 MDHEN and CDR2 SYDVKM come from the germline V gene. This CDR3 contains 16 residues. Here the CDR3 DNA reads TGTGCCAGCAGTGGGGGCCCGGGGGGGGGCTACAATGAGCAGTTCTTC. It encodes CASSGGPGGGYNEQFF.

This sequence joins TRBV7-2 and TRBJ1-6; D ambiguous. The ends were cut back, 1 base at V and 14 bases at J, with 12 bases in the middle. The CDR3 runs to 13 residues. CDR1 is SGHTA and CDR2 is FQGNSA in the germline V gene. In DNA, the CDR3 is TGTGCCAGCAGCTTAGGGCTCGGGGTAGCCCTCCACTTT. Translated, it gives CASSLGLGVALHF.

The CDR3 sequence is CASSEESVAPYGYTF. CDR3 in DNA: TGTGCCAGCAGTGAAGAAAGCGTGGCACCCTATGGCTACACCTTC. V usage is TRBV2 and J usage is TRBJ1-2, with D unclear. Germline V lookup: CDR1 SNHLY, CDR2 FYNNEI. This CDR3 has 15 amino acids. Trimming took 1 base from V and 4 from J, leaving 13 bases between them.

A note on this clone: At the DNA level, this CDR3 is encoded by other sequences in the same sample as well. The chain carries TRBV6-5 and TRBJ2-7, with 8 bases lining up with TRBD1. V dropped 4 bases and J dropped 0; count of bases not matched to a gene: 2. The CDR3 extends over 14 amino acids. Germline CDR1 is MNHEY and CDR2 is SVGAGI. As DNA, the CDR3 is TGTGCCAGCAGTTTACAGGGGGACTCCTACGAGCAGTACTTC. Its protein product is CASSLQGDSYEQYF.

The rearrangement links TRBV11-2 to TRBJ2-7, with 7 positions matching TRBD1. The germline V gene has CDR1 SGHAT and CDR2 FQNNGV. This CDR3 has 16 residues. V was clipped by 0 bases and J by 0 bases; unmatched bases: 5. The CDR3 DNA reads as TGTGCCAGCAGCTTAGATAAGACAGGGATCTCCTACGAGCAGTACTTC. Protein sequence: CASSLDKTGISYEQYF.

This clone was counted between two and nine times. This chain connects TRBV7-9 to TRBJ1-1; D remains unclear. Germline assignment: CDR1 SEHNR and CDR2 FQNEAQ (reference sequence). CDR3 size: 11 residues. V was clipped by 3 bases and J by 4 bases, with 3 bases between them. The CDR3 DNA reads TGTGCCAGCAGCTTCGGCACTGAAGCTTTCTTT. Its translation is CASSFGTEAFF.

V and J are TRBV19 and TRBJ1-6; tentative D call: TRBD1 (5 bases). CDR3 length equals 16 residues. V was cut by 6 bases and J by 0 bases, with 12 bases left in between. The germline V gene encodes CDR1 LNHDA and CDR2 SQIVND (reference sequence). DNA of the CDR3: TGTGCCAGTAGCCAGGGTCTGCTCTCCTATAATTCACCCCTCCACTTT. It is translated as CASSQGLLSYNSPLHF.

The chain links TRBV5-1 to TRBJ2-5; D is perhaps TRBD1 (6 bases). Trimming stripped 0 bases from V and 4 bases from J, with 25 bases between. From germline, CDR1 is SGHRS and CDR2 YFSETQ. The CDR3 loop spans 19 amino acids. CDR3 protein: CASSLGGSGSRGPRETQYF. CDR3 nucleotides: TGCGCCAGCAGCTTGGGGGGGTCCGGAAGCAGGGGACCTAGAGAGACCCAGTACTTC.

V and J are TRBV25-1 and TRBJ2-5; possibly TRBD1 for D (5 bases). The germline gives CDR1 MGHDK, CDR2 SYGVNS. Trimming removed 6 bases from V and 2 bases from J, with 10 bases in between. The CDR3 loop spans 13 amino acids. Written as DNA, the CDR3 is TGTGCCAGCAGCAGGGTCGGGCAAGAGACCCAGTACTTC. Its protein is CASSRVGQETQYF.

The CDR3 protein is CASSLGLAGVKTDTQYF. For the CDR3, the DNA is TGCGCCAGCAGCTTGGGGTTAGCGGGGGTTAAAACAGATACGCAGTATTTT. This chain uses TRBV5-1 with TRBJ2-3; 9 nucleotides align to TRBD2. CDR1 and CDR2 (germline): SGHRS, YFSETQ. V was clipped by 0 bases and J by 3 bases; unmatched bases: 8. This CDR3 has 17 residues.

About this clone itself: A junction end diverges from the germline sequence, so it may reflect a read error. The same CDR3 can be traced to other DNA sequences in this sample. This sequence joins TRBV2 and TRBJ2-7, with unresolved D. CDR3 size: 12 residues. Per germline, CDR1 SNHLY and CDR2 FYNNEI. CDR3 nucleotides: TGTGCCAGCAGTGAAAGAGGTTACGAGCAATACTTC. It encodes CASSERGYEQYF.

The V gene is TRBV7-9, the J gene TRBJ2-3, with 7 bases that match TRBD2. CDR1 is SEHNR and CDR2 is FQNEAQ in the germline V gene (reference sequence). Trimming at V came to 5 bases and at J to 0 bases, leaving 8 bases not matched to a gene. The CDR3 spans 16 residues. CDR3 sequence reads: CASSRETSFSTDTQYF. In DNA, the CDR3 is TGTGCCAGCAGCCGAGAGACTAGCTTTAGCACAGATACGCAGTATTTT.

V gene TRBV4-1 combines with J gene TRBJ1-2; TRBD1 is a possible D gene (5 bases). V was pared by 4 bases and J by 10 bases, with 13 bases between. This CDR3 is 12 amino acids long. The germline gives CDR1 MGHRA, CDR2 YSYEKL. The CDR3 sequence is CASSLSDTYYTF. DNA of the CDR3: TGCGCCAGCAGCCTGTCGGACACTTACTACACCTTC.

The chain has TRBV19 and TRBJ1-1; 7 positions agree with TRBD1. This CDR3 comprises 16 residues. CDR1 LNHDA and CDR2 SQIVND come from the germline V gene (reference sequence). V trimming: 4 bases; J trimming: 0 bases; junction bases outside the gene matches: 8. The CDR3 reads CASSTLDRPMNTEAFF. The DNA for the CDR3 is TGTGCCAGTAGTACGCTGGACAGGCCAATGAACACTGAAGCTTTCTTT.

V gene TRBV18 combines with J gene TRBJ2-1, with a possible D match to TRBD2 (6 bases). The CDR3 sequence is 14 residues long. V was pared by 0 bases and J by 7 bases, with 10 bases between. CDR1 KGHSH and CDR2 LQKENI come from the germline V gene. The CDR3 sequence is CASSPPGGRNEQFF. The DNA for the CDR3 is TGTGCCAGCTCACCACCGGGGGGTCGGAATGAGCAGTTCTTC.

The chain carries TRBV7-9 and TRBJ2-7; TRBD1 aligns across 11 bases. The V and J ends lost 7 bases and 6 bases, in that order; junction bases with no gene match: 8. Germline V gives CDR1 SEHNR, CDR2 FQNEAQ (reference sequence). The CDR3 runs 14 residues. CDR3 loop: CASTRTGTGGEQYF. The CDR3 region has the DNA TGTGCCAGCACCCGGACCGGGACAGGGGGCGAGCAGTACTTC. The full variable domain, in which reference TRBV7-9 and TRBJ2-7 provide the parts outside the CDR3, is DTGVSQNPRHKITKRGQNVTFRCDPISEHNRLYWYRQTLGQGPEFLTYFQNEAQLEKSRLLSDRFSAERPKGSFSTLEIQRTEQGDSAMYLCASTRTGTGGEQYFGPGTRLTVT.

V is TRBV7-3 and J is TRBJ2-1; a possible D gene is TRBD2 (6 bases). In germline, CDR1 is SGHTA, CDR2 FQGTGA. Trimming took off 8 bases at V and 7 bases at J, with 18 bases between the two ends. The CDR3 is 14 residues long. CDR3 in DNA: TGTGCCAGCGGCCTCGGGGGAATAAGGAATGAGCAGTTCTTC. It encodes CASGLGGIRNEQFF.

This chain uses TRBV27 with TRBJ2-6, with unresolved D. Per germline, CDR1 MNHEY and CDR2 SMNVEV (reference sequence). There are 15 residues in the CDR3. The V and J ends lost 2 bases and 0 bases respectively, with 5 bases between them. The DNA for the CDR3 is TGTGCCAGCAGTTTAGTGAGCTCTGGGGCCAACGTCCTGACTTTC. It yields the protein CASSLVSSGANVLTF.